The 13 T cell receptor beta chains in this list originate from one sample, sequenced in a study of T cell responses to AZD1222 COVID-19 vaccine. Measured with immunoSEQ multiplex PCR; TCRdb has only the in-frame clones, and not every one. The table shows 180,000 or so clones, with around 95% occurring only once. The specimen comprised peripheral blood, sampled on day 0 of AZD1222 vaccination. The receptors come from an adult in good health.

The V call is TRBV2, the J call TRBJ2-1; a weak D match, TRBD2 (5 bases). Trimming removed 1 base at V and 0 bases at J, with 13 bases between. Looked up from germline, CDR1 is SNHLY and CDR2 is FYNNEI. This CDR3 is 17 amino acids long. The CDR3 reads CASSEVGSLGSYNEQFF. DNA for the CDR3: TGTGCCAGCAGTGAAGTTGGGAGCTTGGGCTCCTACAATGAGCAGTTCTTC.

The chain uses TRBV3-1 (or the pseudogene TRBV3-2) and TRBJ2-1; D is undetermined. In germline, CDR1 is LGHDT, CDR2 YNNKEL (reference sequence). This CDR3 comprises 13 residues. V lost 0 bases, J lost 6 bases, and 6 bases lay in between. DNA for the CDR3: TGTGCCAGCAGCCAAGAAATGCGCAATGAGCAGTTCTTC. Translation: CASSQEMRNEQFF.

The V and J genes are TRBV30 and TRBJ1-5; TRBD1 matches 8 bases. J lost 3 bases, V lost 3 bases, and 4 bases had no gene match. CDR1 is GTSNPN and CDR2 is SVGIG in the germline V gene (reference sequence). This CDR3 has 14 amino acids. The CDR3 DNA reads TGTGCCTGGAGAGACAGGGGTGACAATCAGCCCCAGCATTTT. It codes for CAWRDRGDNQPQHF.

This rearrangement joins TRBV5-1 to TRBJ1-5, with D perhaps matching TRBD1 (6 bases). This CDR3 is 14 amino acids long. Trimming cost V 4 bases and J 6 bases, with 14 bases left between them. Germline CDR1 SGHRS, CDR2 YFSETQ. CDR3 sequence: CASSRRQVSQPQHF. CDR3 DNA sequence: TGCGCCAGCAGCCGGAGACAGGTGAGTCAGCCCCAGCATTTT.

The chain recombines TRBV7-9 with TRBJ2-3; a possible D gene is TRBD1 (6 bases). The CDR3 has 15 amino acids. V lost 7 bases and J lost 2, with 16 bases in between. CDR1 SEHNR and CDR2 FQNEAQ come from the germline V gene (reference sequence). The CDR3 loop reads CASTNRAGYTDTQYF. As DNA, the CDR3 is TGTGCCAGCACCAACAGGGCAGGGTACACAGATACGCAGTATTTT.

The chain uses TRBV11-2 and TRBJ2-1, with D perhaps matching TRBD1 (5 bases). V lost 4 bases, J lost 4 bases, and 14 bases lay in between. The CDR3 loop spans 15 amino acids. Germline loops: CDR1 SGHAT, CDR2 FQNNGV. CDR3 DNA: TGTGCCAGCAGCTCTTCTAGGGGATCGTACAATGAGCAGTTCTTC. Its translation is CASSSSRGSYNEQFF. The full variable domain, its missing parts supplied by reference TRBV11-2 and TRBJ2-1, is EAGVAQSPRYKIIEKRQSVAFWCNPISGHATLYWYQQILGQGPKLLIQFQNNGVVDDSQLPKDRFSAERLKGVDSTLKIQPAKLEDSAVYLCASSSSRGSYNEQFFGPGTRLTVL.

The DNA of the CDR3 is TGCGCCAGCATGGGCGGGAGCTCTGATACGCAGTATTTT. Its translation: CASMGGSSDTQYF. This chain links TRBV5-1 with TRBJ2-3; 7 nucleotides align to TRBD2. V gave up 6 bases and J gave up 6 bases; unmatched junction bases: 7. This CDR3 region has 13 residues. Germline CDR1 is SGHRS and CDR2 is YFSETQ.

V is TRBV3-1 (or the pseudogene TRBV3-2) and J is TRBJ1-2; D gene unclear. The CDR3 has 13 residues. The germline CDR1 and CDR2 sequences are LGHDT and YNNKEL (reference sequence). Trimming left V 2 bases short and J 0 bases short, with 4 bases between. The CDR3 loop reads CASSQQSNYGYTF. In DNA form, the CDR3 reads TGTGCCAGCAGCCAACAATCTAACTATGGCTACACCTTC.

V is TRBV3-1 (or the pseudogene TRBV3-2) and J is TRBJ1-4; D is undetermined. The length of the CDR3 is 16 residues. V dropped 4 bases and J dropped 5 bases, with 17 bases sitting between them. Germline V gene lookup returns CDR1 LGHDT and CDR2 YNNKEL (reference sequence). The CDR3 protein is CASSPHRAGVNEKLFF. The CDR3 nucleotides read TGTGCCAGCAGCCCCCACCGAGCAGGTGTGAATGAAAAACTGTTTTTT.

The CDR3 loop is CASSPWGANTGELFF. For the CDR3, the DNA is TGTGCCAGCAGCCCCTGGGGGGCGAACACCGGGGAGCTGTTTTTT. This sequence joins TRBV3-1 (or the pseudogene TRBV3-2) and TRBJ2-2, with a weak D call TRBD2 (6 bases). The germline V and J ends were trimmed by 4 bases and 0 bases, with 9 bases remaining between them. Germline lookup yields CDR1 LGHDT and CDR2 YNNKEL (reference sequence). The CDR3 has 15 amino acids.

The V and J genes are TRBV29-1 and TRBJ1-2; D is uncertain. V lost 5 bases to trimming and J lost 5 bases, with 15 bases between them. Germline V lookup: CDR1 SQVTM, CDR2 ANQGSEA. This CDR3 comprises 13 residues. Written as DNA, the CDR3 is TGCAGCGTTCCCCTAACAGCCGGGTATGGCTACACCTTC. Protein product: CSVPLTAGYGYTF.

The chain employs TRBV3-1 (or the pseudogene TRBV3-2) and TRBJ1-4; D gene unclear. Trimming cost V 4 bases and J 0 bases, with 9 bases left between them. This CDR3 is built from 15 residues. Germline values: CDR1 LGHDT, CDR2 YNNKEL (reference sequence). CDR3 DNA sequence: TGTGCCAGCAGCCTCAAGACCTCAACTAATGAAAAACTGTTTTTT. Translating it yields CASSLKTSTNEKLFF.

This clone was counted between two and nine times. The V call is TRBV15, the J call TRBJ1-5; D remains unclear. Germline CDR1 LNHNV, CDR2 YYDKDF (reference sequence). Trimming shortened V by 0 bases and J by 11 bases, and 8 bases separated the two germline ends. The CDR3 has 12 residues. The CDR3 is CATSRDLSSQHF. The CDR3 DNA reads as TGTGCCACCAGCAGAGATCTTTCGTCCCAGCATTTT.